The entry below describes one T cell receptor (beta chain). V was pared by 0 bases and J by 4 bases, with 7 bases of the junction left unmatched. CDR1 and CDR2 (germline): GTSNPN, SVGIG (reference sequence). The CDR3 runs to 15 residues. TCRdb's table, derived via immunoSEQ multiplex PCR, lists solely in-frame clones and lacks some. The sample comprises about 220,000 clones, more than 80% of which are singletons, and 3% to 4.5% rests with the top ten. These data originate in a study of blood T cell repertoires in COVID-19. The overall study: Acute and convalescent COVID-19 specimens originated in the United States, Italy and Spain. T cells, B-cell-depleted T cells, or PBMCs supplied cDNA or gDNA.

What was sequenced was PBMCs or T cells enriched from blood (not recorded which). The origin of this receptor is a middle-aged woman with acute COVID-19. The J gene is TRBJ1-1, the V gene TRBV30; the match to TRBD1 covers 8 bases. This CDR3 is CAWSVGTGLPTEAFF. In DNA form, the CDR3 reads TGTGCCTGGAGTGTCGGGACAGGCCTCCCCACTGAAGCTTTCTTT.